This TCR beta chain was profiled in a study of T cells in Graves' hyperthyroidism and ophthalmopathy. Study overall: Initial diagnosis, before any treatment, was when peripheral blood was collected.

Subjects aged 18 to 65 presented with newly diagnosed hyperthyroidism of less than 2 months' duration. Source material for PBMCs was 9 to 10 ml fresh peripheral blood. TCR beta CDR3 regions were amplified from RNA. HTBI primers drove first-round RT-PCR of the TCR CDR3. TCRdb reanalysed the multiplex PCR reads using MiXCR and keeps one entry per CDR3 protein. The sample gives about 380,000 distinct CDR3 sequences, roughly 13% of which show up once; more than 20% is in the top ten. Germline assignment: CDR1 MGHRA and CDR2 YSYEKL. This CDR3 has 16 residues. Between the trimmed V and J ends, which lost 2 bases and 0 bases, there was a span of 14 bases.

The sequence was collected from a young man with Graves' hyperthyroidism that later progressed to Graves' ophthalmopathy. The material sequenced was blood. This rearrangement joins TRBV4-1 to TRBJ2-7; D unclear. The CDR3 sequence is CASSQKESPSSYEQYF. CDR3 nucleotide sequence: TGCGCCAGCAGCCAAAAGGAGAGTCCTAGCTCCTACGAGCAGTACTTC.